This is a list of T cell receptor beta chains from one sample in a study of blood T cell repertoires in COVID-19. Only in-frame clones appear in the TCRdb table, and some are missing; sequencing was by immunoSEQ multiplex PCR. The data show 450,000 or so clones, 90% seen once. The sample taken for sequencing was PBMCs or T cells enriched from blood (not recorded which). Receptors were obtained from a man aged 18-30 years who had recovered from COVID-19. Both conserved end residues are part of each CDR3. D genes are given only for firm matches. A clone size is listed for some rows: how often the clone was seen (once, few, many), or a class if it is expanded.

CDR3 protein: CASSYGYNQPQHF
CDR3 DNA: TGTGCCAGCAGCTACGGGTACAATCAGCCCCAGCATTTT
V gene: TRBV7-8
clone size: -
D gene: -
J gene: TRBJ1-5

CDR3 protein: CASRSGTGVADTQYF
CDR3 DNA: TGCGCCAGCAGATCCGGGACAGGGGTAGCAGATACGCAGTATTTT
V gene: TRBV5-1
clone size: -
D gene: TRBD1
J gene: TRBJ2-3

CDR3 protein: CASSLFSSEGYTF
CDR3 DNA: TGTGCCAGCAGCTTATTCTCCTCCGAGGGCTACACCTTC
V gene: TRBV7-6
clone size: -
D gene: -
J gene: TRBJ1-2

CDR3 protein: CASSTPGSYGYTF
CDR3 DNA: TGTGCCAGCAGTACGCCGGGATCCTATGGCTACACCTTC
V gene: TRBV6-5
clone size: -
D gene: -
J gene: TRBJ1-2

CDR3 protein: CASSPVVGTSKDPNTGELFF
CDR3 DNA: TGTGCCAGCAGTCCCGTCGTGGGGACTAGCAAGGATCCGAACACCGGGGAGCTGTTTTTT
V gene: TRBV9
clone size: -
D gene: TRBD2
J gene: TRBJ2-2

CDR3 protein: CASEGAMNTEAFF
CDR3 DNA: TGTGCCAGCGAAGGGGCTATGAACACTGAAGCTTTCTTT
V gene: TRBV19
clone size: few
D gene: -
J gene: TRBJ1-1

CDR3 protein: CASSQGQGGSPLHF
CDR3 DNA: TGTGCCAGCAGCCAGGGACAGGGGGGTTCACCCCTCCACTTT
V gene: TRBV3-1/TRBV3-2
clone size: -
D gene: TRBD1
J gene: TRBJ1-6

CDR3 protein: CASSRLAGGSGTQYF
CDR3 DNA: TGTGCCAGCAGTCGACTAGCGGGGGGGTCGGGGACCCAGTACTTC
V gene: TRBV6-5
clone size: once
D gene: TRBD2
J gene: TRBJ2-5

CDR3 protein: CASSVRDTEAFF
CDR3 DNA: TGTGCCAGTAGTGTCCGGGACACTGAAGCTTTCTTT
V gene: TRBV19
clone size: -
D gene: -
J gene: TRBJ1-1

CDR3 protein: CASSLDRWSDTQYF
CDR3 DNA: TGCGCCAGCAGCTTGGACAGGTGGTCAGATACGCAGTATTTT
V gene: TRBV5-1
clone size: -
D gene: -
J gene: TRBJ2-3

CDR3 protein: CASRDRGNSPLHF
CDR3 DNA: TGTGCCAGCAGGGACAGGGGTAATTCACCCCTCCACTTT
V gene: TRBV6-5
clone size: -
D gene: TRBD1
J gene: TRBJ1-6

CDR3 protein: CASSQESQQKRTGIAFF
CDR3 DNA: TGCGCCAGCAGCCAAGAAAGCCAGCAAAAGAGGACAGGGATTGCTTTCTTT
V gene: TRBV4-1
clone size: -
D gene: TRBD1
J gene: TRBJ1-1

CDR3 protein: CASSDFGNEAFF
CDR3 DNA: TGTGCCAGCAGTGACTTCGGTAATGAAGCTTTCTTT
V gene: TRBV25-1
clone size: few
D gene: -
J gene: TRBJ1-1

CDR3 protein: CASSLLINSYEQYF
CDR3 DNA: TGCGCCAGCAGCTTGTTAATTAACTCCTACGAGCAGTACTTC
V gene: TRBV5-1
clone size: -
D gene: -
J gene: TRBJ2-7

CDR3 protein: CASSPMTGYQETQYF
CDR3 DNA: TGTGCCAGCAGCCCAATGACAGGTTACCAAGAGACCCAGTACTTC
V gene: TRBV7-9
clone size: -
D gene: -
J gene: TRBJ2-5

CDR3 protein: CASSASDREEKLFF
CDR3 DNA: TGTGCCAGCAGTGCTTCTGACAGGGAGGAAAAACTGTTTTTT
V gene: TRBV28
clone size: -
D gene: TRBD1
J gene: TRBJ1-4

CDR3 protein: CASSLGLNTDTQYF
CDR3 DNA: TGTGCCAGCAGCTTGGGACTTAACACAGATACGCAGTATTTT
V gene: TRBV7-2
clone size: -
D gene: -
J gene: TRBJ2-3

CDR3 protein: CASSPHIGGQPQHF
CDR3 DNA: TGTGCCAGCAGTCCCCACATCGGGGGACAGCCCCAGCATTTT
V gene: TRBV25-1
clone size: -
D gene: -
J gene: TRBJ1-5

CDR3 protein: CASSQPQGAGELFF
CDR3 DNA: TGTGCCAGCAGCCAGCCTCAGGGGGCCGGGGAGCTGTTTTTT
V gene: TRBV3-1/TRBV3-2
clone size: -
D gene: TRBD1
J gene: TRBJ2-2

CDR3 protein: CASSHHPPGKQPQHF
CDR3 DNA: TGTGCCAGCAGCCACCACCCTCCCGGTAAGCAGCCCCAGCATTTT
V gene: TRBV3-1/TRBV3-2
clone size: few
D gene: -
J gene: TRBJ1-5

CDR3 protein: CASSDAGEATYEQYF
CDR3 DNA: TGTGCCAGCAGTGACGCCGGGGAAGCTACTTACGAGCAGTACTTC
V gene: TRBV2
clone size: -
D gene: -
J gene: TRBJ2-7

CDR3 protein: CASSLARNTEAFF
CDR3 DNA: TGCGCCAGCAGCCTAGCCCGGAACACTGAAGCTTTCTTT
V gene: TRBV10-2
clone size: -
D gene: -
J gene: TRBJ1-1